This T cell receptor beta chain stems from a study of neurological immune-mediated disorders. The study, taken as a whole, reports: Expanded clones shared no identical CDR3 amino acid sequences across subjects, which suggested private TCR-beta repertoires in all groups.

Ten or more counts support this clonotype. The target antigen is unknown. This CDR3 region has 13 residues. Trimming took off 3 bases at V and 5 bases at J, with 8 bases between the two ends. Germline V CDR1 and CDR2: SGHTA, FQGNSA. Each CDR3 protein gets one entry after TCRdb re-called the 5' RACE reads with MiXCR. Here the sample spans under 80,000 distinct CDR3 sequences, about 9% being singletons. The TCR originated in a man aged 50 to 59 in good health. The sample comprised PBMCs. V is TRBV7-2 and J is TRBJ2-1, with a possible D match to TRBD1 (6 bases). The CDR3 nucleotides read TGTGCCAGCAGCTTGGGGGCAAACAATGAGCAGTTCTTC. As protein: CASSLGANNEQFF.